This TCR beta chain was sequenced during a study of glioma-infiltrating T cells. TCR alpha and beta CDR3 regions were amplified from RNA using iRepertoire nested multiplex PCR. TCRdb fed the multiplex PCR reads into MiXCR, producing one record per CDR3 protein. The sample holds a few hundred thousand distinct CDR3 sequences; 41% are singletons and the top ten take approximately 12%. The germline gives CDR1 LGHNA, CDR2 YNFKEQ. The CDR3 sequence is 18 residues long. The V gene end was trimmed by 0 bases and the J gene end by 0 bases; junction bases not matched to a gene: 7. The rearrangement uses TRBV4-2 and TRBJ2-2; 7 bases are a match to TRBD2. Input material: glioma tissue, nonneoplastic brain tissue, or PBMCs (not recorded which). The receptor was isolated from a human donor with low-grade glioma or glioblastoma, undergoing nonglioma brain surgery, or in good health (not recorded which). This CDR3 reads CASSQDPVSGANTGELFF. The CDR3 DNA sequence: TGTGCCAGCAGCCAAGATCCTGTGAGCGGGGCGAACACCGGGGAGCTGTTTTTT.